These T cell receptor beta chains were read from a single sample in a study of blood T cell repertoires in COVID-19. The method was immunoSEQ multiplex PCR; TCRdb's version includes in-frame clones alone and lacks a portion of them. The sample consists of roughly 79,000 clones, around 80% of them appearing once. Sequences were obtained from peripheral blood. The receptors shown here come from a man aged 55 to 70 with active or convalescent COVID-19. Each CDR3 is given with its conserved first and last residue. A D gene is named only where the DNA matches it firmly. The size entry is marked missing in some rows and otherwise reads once, few, many or a size class.

clone size | D gene | J gene | V gene | CDR3 DNA | CDR3 protein
once | NA | TRBJ1-1 | TRBV7-2 | TGTGCCAGCAGCGTCTCCCCGGGGGAGACTGAAGCTTTCTTT | CASSVSPGETEAFF
NA | NA | TRBJ1-2 | TRBV6-5 | TGTGCCAGCAGCCAGGACAGCCATGGCTACACCTTC | CASSQDSHGYTF
NA | NA | TRBJ2-3 | TRBV5-1 | TGCGCCAGCACCTCTCGTCTCACAGATACGCAGTATTTT | CASTSRLTDTQYF
NA | TRBD1 | TRBJ2-2 | TRBV2 | TGTGCCAGCAGTGAAAGGGGGCGCGGGGAGCTGTTTTTT | CASSERGRGELFF
NA | NA | TRBJ1-5 | TRBV9 | TGTGCCAGCAGCGTAGCTGGGGTGGCGGGTCAGCCCCAGCATTTT | CASSVAGVAGQPQHF
NA | TRBD1 | TRBJ1-5 | TRBV19 | TGTGCCAGTAGTATTTTAAAGGGGGCGGGGAGCAATCAGCCCCAGCATTTT | CASSILKGAGSNQPQHF
few | NA | TRBJ1-1 | TRBV30 | TGTGCCCTCCGGGTGACAGGTGTGAACACTGAAGCTTTCTTT | CALRVTGVNTEAFF
NA | TRBD1 | TRBJ1-2 | TRBV6-5 | TGTGCCAGCAGTTACTCGAGAGCCGGGACAGGGAATGGCTACACCTTC | CASSYSRAGTGNGYTF
NA | NA | TRBJ1-2 | TRBV7-2 | TGTGCCAGCAGCTCCTCTTCTTACAGGCCTAACTATGGCTACACCTTC | CASSSSSYRPNYGYTF
NA | TRBD2 | TRBJ2-1 | TRBV11-3 | TGTGCCAGCAGCTCCCAACCAGGACTAGCGGCAGCCAATGAGCAGTTCTTC | CASSSQPGLAAANEQFF
NA | TRBD1 | TRBJ2-7 | TRBV27 | TGTGCCAGCAGCGTCCCGGGACAGGGAAGCGAGCAGTACTTC | CASSVPGQGSEQYF
NA | TRBD2 | TRBJ2-7 | TRBV5-4 | TGTGCCAGCAACCTAGCGGGATACACCTACGAGCAGTACTTC | CASNLAGYTYEQYF
NA | TRBD2 | TRBJ2-1 | TRBV7-2 | TGTGCCAGCAGCTCTGGGGGGACTAGCGGCTACAATGAGCAGTTCTTC | CASSSGGTSGYNEQFF
NA | TRBD1 | TRBJ2-5 | TRBV11-2 | TGTGCCAGCAGTCCATCCACAGGGGGTGGGGAGACCCAGTACTTC | CASSPSTGGGETQYF
NA | TRBD1 | TRBJ1-6 | TRBV23-1 | TGCGCCAGCAGTCAAACGACAGGGGGCATTTATAATTCACCCCTCCACTTT | CASSQTTGGIYNSPLHF
NA | NA | TRBJ1-5 | TRBV3-1/TRBV3-2 | TGTGCCAGCAGCGTACAGGACGGGCAGCCCCAGCATTTT | CASSVQDGQPQHF
NA | TRBD1 | TRBJ2-3 | TRBV7-9 | TGTGCCAGCAGCTTAGGACAGGGGGAGACAGATACGCAGTATTTT | CASSLGQGETDTQYF
NA | TRBD1 | TRBJ1-4 | TRBV7-2 | TGTGCCAGCAGACGTACAGGGGCCCTCAATGAAAAACTGTTTTTT | CASRRTGALNEKLFF
few | TRBD1 | TRBJ1-3 | TRBV9 | TGTGCCAGCAGCGTAGGGGACAGATCATCTGGAAACACCATATATTTT | CASSVGDRSSGNTIYF
NA | TRBD1 | TRBJ1-6 | TRBV30 | TGTGCCTGGACCGACAGGGGTTATAATTCACCCCTCCACTTT | CAWTDRGYNSPLHF
NA | TRBD2 | TRBJ2-3 | TRBV3-1/TRBV3-2 | TGTGCCAGCAGCCAAGATTCTGGGCGGGGGGGCACAGATACGCAGTATTTT | CASSQDSGRGGTDTQYF
NA | NA | TRBJ2-5 | TRBV5-1 | TGCGCCAGCAGCTTGGCAGGAACACAAGAGACCCAGTACTTC | CASSLAGTQETQYF
NA | NA | TRBJ2-1 | TRBV27 | TGTGCCAGCAGGACAGGAATCTACAATGAGCAGTTCTTC | CASRTGIYNEQFF
NA | NA | TRBJ2-7 | TRBV11-3 | TGTGCCAGCAGCTTAGGTGCACAGGCTAACTACGAGCAGTACTTC | CASSLGAQANYEQYF
NA | NA | TRBJ1-1 | TRBV18 | TGTGCCAGCTCACCCCTGGACACTTCGGGTGAAGCTTTCTTT | CASSPLDTSGEAFF
NA | NA | TRBJ2-7 | TRBV29-1 | TGCAGCGTTGAGGGGGTGACAGGATCCGAGCAGTACTTC | CSVEGVTGSEQYF
NA | TRBD1 | TRBJ1-2 | TRBV7-2 | TGTGCCAGCAGCCCCGGACAGGTCAGAGTGAATGGCTACACCTTC | CASSPGQVRVNGYTF
NA | NA | TRBJ1-3 | TRBV19 | TGTGCCAGTAGTATAGTACTACGTCCTGGAAACACCATATATTTT | CASSIVLRPGNTIYF
NA | NA | TRBJ1-3 | TRBV3-1/TRBV3-2 | TGTGCCAGCAGCCAAGGAACATGGGGAAACACCATATATTTT | CASSQGTWGNTIYF
few | NA | TRBJ1-1 | TRBV7-8 | TGTGCCAGCAGCTTAGCGCTCGGTGGAGGGAGGGCTGAAGCTTTCTTT | CASSLALGGGRAEAFF
NA | NA | TRBJ2-3 | TRBV18 | TGTGCCAGCTCACTAGCGGTAACCATCACAGATACGCAGTATTTT | CASSLAVTITDTQYF
many | NA | TRBJ2-7 | TRBV20-1 | TGCAGTGCTACGTCTGGCCACGAGCAGTACTTC | CSATSGHEQYF
few | NA | TRBJ2-7 | TRBV6-2/TRBV6-3 | TGTGCCAGCAGTTACTCCCTGACAGGCGGCCACTACGAGCAGTACTTC | CASSYSLTGGHYEQYF
NA | NA | TRBJ2-7 | TRBV4-3 | TGCGCCAGCAGCCCCTCAACCGGGGCCTACGAGCAGTACTTC | CASSPSTGAYEQYF